A selection of T cell receptor beta chains follows, all from one sample in a study of blood T cell repertoires in COVID-19. Produced via immunoSEQ multiplex PCR; TCRdb's table is partial and in-frame only. The repertoire consists of some 49,000 clones, with about 91% occurring once and the leading ten covering about 6%. Source material: peripheral blood. All receptors derive from a man aged 50 or older with active COVID-19. The CDR3 runs from the conserved cysteine through the conserved F or W. D genes are given only for firm matches. Size is omitted from some rows. Given values are once, few, many or a class for expanded clones.

j_gene: TRBJ2-6; abundance: .; v_gene: TRBV19; d_gene: .; CDR3aa: CASSPTASSGANVLTF; CDR3nt: TGTGCCAGTAGCCCGACAGCAAGCTCTGGGGCCAACGTCCTGACTTTC
j_gene: TRBJ2-2; abundance: .; v_gene: TRBV6-5; d_gene: .; CDR3aa: CASSGQLHTGELFF; CDR3nt: TGTGCCAGCAGCGGACAGTTACACACCGGGGAGCTGTTTTTT
j_gene: TRBJ2-3; abundance: .; v_gene: TRBV18; d_gene: TRBD2; CDR3aa: CASSPPGLASTDTQYF; CDR3nt: TGTGCCAGCTCACCACCGGGACTAGCGAGCACAGATACGCAGTATTTT
j_gene: TRBJ2-1; abundance: .; v_gene: TRBV12-3/TRBV12-4; d_gene: .; CDR3aa: CASSFPPGEQFF; CDR3nt: TGTGCCAGCAGTTTTCCCCCGGGGGAGCAGTTCTTC
j_gene: TRBJ2-1; abundance: .; v_gene: TRBV5-1; d_gene: TRBD2; CDR3aa: CASSFPLERGLLYNEQFF; CDR3nt: TGCGCCAGCAGCTTCCCCTTGGAGCGGGGGCTTCTCTACAATGAGCAGTTCTTC
j_gene: TRBJ2-3; abundance: few; v_gene: TRBV7-2; d_gene: TRBD2; CDR3aa: CASSPGGGTDTQYF; CDR3nt: TGTGCCAGCAGCCCCGGCGGGGGGACAGATACGCAGTATTTT
j_gene: TRBJ2-5; abundance: .; v_gene: TRBV2; d_gene: TRBD2; CDR3aa: CASRVSGGGLGTQYF; CDR3nt: TGTGCCAGCAGGGTTAGCGGGGGAGGCTTGGGGACCCAGTACTTC
j_gene: TRBJ1-1; abundance: .; v_gene: TRBV18; d_gene: .; CDR3aa: CASSPVVGELNTEAFF; CDR3nt: TGTGCCAGCTCACCGGTAGTCGGGGAGTTGAACACTGAAGCTTTCTTT
j_gene: TRBJ2-5; abundance: .; v_gene: TRBV2; d_gene: TRBD2; CDR3aa: CASSGPGGRRQETQYF; CDR3nt: TGTGCCAGCAGCGGACCGGGGGGACGAAGACAAGAGACCCAGTACTTC
j_gene: TRBJ2-2; abundance: once; v_gene: TRBV4-3; d_gene: TRBD2; CDR3aa: CASSQGPLAGVTGELFF; CDR3nt: TGCGCCAGCAGCCAAGGGCCCCTAGCGGGGGTTACCGGGGAGCTGTTTTTT
j_gene: TRBJ2-7; abundance: .; v_gene: TRBV27; d_gene: .; CDR3aa: CASSSRTPNSPYEQYF; CDR3nt: TGTGCCAGCAGTTCCCGGACACCCAATTCCCCCTACGAGCAGTACTTC
j_gene: TRBJ2-1; abundance: .; v_gene: TRBV11-1; d_gene: TRBD2; CDR3aa: CASSLTAGEFHNEQFF; CDR3nt: TGTGCCAGCAGCTTAACAGCGGGAGAATTCCACAATGAGCAGTTCTTC
j_gene: TRBJ2-3; abundance: few; v_gene: TRBV6-5; d_gene: TRBD1; CDR3aa: CASSYSGQGADTQYF; CDR3nt: TGTGCCAGCAGTTACTCGGGACAGGGGGCAGATACGCAGTATTTT
j_gene: TRBJ2-7; abundance: .; v_gene: TRBV6-6; d_gene: TRBD2; CDR3aa: CASRSGTSYEQYF; CDR3nt: TGTGCCAGCAGGAGCGGGACTAGCTACGAGCAGTACTTC
j_gene: TRBJ2-1; abundance: .; v_gene: TRBV3-1/TRBV3-2; d_gene: .; CDR3aa: CASSQSKQGNNEQFF; CDR3nt: TGTGCCAGCAGCCAAAGCAAACAGGGAAACAATGAGCAGTTCTTC
j_gene: TRBJ1-5; abundance: few; v_gene: TRBV11-2; d_gene: .; CDR3aa: CASSLVGRSGQPQHF; CDR3nt: TGTGCCAGCAGCTTAGTCGGCAGGTCTGGGCAGCCCCAGCATTTT
j_gene: TRBJ2-3; abundance: .; v_gene: TRBV7-2; d_gene: .; CDR3aa: CASSYGLGGADTQYF; CDR3nt: TGTGCCAGCAGCTACGGACTCGGAGGGGCAGATACGCAGTATTTT
j_gene: TRBJ1-1; abundance: .; v_gene: TRBV28; d_gene: TRBD1; CDR3aa: CASSLAPTGVGTEAFF; CDR3nt: TGTGCCAGCAGTCTCGCCCCGACAGGGGTAGGAACTGAAGCTTTCTTT
j_gene: TRBJ2-7; abundance: .; v_gene: TRBV7-9; d_gene: TRBD1; CDR3aa: CASSPRTGGDGTYEQYF; CDR3nt: TGTGCCAGCAGCCCCCGGACAGGGGGAGACGGGACCTACGAGCAGTACTTC
j_gene: TRBJ2-1; abundance: .; v_gene: TRBV7-2; d_gene: TRBD2; CDR3aa: CASSLISGSNEQFF; CDR3nt: TGTGCCAGCAGCCTCATAAGCGGGAGCAATGAGCAGTTCTTC
j_gene: TRBJ1-3; abundance: .; v_gene: TRBV7-2; d_gene: .; CDR3aa: CASRGGVGNTIYF; CDR3nt: TGTGCCAGCAGGGGAGGGGTAGGAAACACCATATATTTT
j_gene: TRBJ2-2; abundance: .; v_gene: TRBV7-9; d_gene: TRBD1; CDR3aa: CASSFRTGVTGELFF; CDR3nt: TGTGCCAGCAGCTTCCGTACAGGGGTCACCGGGGAGCTGTTTTTT
j_gene: TRBJ1-2; abundance: .; v_gene: TRBV9; d_gene: .; CDR3aa: CASGGTSYGYTF; CDR3nt: TGTGCCAGCGGCGGGACAAGCTATGGCTACACCTTC
j_gene: TRBJ2-2; abundance: .; v_gene: TRBV10-2; d_gene: .; CDR3aa: CASLVPATLGGTGELFF; CDR3nt: TGCGCCAGCCTAGTCCCGGCTACCCTAGGGGGCACCGGGGAGCTGTTTTTT
j_gene: TRBJ2-6; abundance: .; v_gene: TRBV7-8; d_gene: .; CDR3aa: CASSSRQKSSGANVLTF; CDR3nt: TGTGCCAGCAGTAGCCGACAGAAAAGCTCTGGGGCCAACGTCCTGACTTTC
j_gene: TRBJ1-2; abundance: .; v_gene: TRBV5-6; d_gene: .; CDR3aa: CASSAEQGLYGYTF; CDR3nt: TGTGCCAGCAGCGCGGAACAGGGTCTCTATGGCTACACCTTC
j_gene: TRBJ1-2; abundance: .; v_gene: TRBV6-5; d_gene: .; CDR3aa: CASTPTGTYGYTF; CDR3nt: TGTGCCAGCACCCCCACAGGCACCTATGGCTACACCTTC
j_gene: TRBJ2-3; abundance: .; v_gene: TRBV4-2; d_gene: TRBD2; CDR3aa: CASSQASAGGRRDTQYF; CDR3nt: TGTGCCAGCAGCCAAGCCTCGGCGGGGGGCCGCAGAGATACGCAGTATTTT
j_gene: TRBJ2-4; abundance: once; v_gene: TRBV2; d_gene: TRBD1; CDR3aa: CASSGDRAAIQYF; CDR3nt: TGTGCCAGCAGCGGGGACAGGGCAGCTATTCAGTACTTC
j_gene: TRBJ1-2; abundance: once; v_gene: TRBV13; d_gene: .; CDR3aa: CASSSMDRSGYTF; CDR3nt: TGTGCCAGCAGTTCTATGGATCGGAGTGGCTACACCTTC
j_gene: TRBJ2-5; abundance: once; v_gene: TRBV7-2; d_gene: TRBD1; CDR3aa: CASSLGLTGETQYF; CDR3nt: TGTGCCAGCAGTTTGGGCCTGACAGGGGAGACCCAGTACTTC
j_gene: TRBJ2-7; abundance: .; v_gene: TRBV6-7; d_gene: TRBD2; CDR3aa: CASTPQAGPSYEQYF; CDR3nt: TGTGCCAGCACCCCCCAAGCGGGGCCATCCTACGAGCAGTACTTC